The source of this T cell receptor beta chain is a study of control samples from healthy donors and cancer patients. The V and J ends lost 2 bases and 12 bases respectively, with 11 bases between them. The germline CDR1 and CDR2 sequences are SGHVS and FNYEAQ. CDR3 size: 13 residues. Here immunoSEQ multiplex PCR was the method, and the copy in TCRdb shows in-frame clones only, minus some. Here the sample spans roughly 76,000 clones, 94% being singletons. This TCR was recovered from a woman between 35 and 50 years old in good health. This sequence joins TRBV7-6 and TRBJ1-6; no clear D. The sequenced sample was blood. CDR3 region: CASSLSGRRPLHF. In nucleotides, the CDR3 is TGTGCCAGCAGCTTAAGTGGGCGCAGACCCCTCCACTTT.